These 27 T cell receptor beta chains came from one sample sequenced in a study of Ad26.COV2.S vaccination and SARS-CoV-2 variants. Stated treatment: some 19 received Ad26.COV2.S at low or high dose, single or two shots; 5 received placebo; per-sample allocation not given. Day 63 following the first vaccine or placebo injection was when the samples were taken. Only in-frame clones appear in the TCRdb table, and some are missing; sequencing was by immunoSEQ multiplex PCR. The sample yields roughly 380,000 clones, roughly 90% seen once. Sequenced material: peripheral blood, taken in a trial of Ad26.COV2.S vaccine versus placebo. The receptors shown here come from a person between 18 and 65 years old who received the Ad26.COV2.S COVID-19 vaccine or a placebo.

The chain couples TRBV11-2 to TRBJ2-2; no clear D. This CDR3 comprises 14 residues. Trimming removed 5 bases at V and 4 bases at J, with 11 bases between. The V gene's germline CDR1 is SGHAT and CDR2 FQNNGV. This CDR3 is CASSTQQATGELFF. The CDR3 DNA reads as TGTGCCAGCAGCACTCAACAAGCCACCGGGGAGCTGTTTTTT.

This chain connects TRBV5-3 to TRBJ2-1, with 8 bases lining up with TRBD2. TRBV5-3 is known as an ORF, though its function is uncertain. This CDR3 comprises 14 residues. The J segment lost 13 bases and the V segment lost 3 bases, leaving 12 bases of the junction unmatched. The CDR3 spells CARSSLAGPLPQFF. The CDR3 coding sequence is TGTGCCAGAAGCTCATTAGCGGGGCCACTCCCTCAGTTCTTC.

The chain carries TRBV4-1 and TRBJ2-1; TRBD2 matches at 14 bases. Germline values: CDR1 MGHRA, CDR2 YSYEKL. The length of the CDR3 is 18 residues. J gave up 6 bases and V 0 bases, and 7 bases lay outside the gene matches. Here the CDR3 DNA reads TGCGCCAGCAGCCAAGATGGGACTAGCGGGGGTATTATCAATGAGCAGTTCTTC. It encodes CASSQDGTSGGIINEQFF.

This CDR3 is CASSEGTGARNYEQYF. DNA of the CDR3: TGTGCCAGCAGTGAAGGCACAGGGGCGCGTAACTACGAGCAGTACTTC. The chain joins TRBV2 to TRBJ2-7, with 7 bases lining up with TRBD1. The CDR3 runs 16 residues. The J segment lost 3 bases and the V segment lost 1 base, leaving 9 bases of the junction unmatched. Germline CDR1 reads SNHLY; CDR2 reads FYNNEI.

This clone has a single count. The chain joins TRBV6-5 to TRBJ2-2; either TRBD1 or TRBD2 may supply D (6 bases each). The CDR3 spans 14 residues. V lost 6 bases and J lost 4, with 12 bases in between. Germline-derived CDR1 and CDR2 are MNHEY and SVGAGI. This chain's CDR3 is CASRAQGGTGELFF. The CDR3 DNA follows: TGTGCCAGCAGGGCACAGGGAGGCACCGGGGAGCTGTTTTTT.

DNA of the CDR3: TGTGCCAGCATGTCCCGGCTAGCGGTTGTGGTCACAGATACGCAGTATTTT. Residues: CASMSRLAVVVTDTQYF. This chain connects TRBV2 to TRBJ2-3; 7 bases align to TRBD2. CDR3 length equals 17 residues. The germline V gene has CDR1 SNHLY and CDR2 FYNNEI. V gave up 7 bases and J gave up 2 bases; unmatched junction bases: 15.

V and J are TRBV4-1 and TRBJ1-2, with no clear D. This CDR3 is 14 amino acids long. Germline V lookup: CDR1 MGHRA, CDR2 YSYEKL. Trimming removed 4 bases at V and 0 bases at J, with 9 bases between. The CDR3 nucleotides read TGCGCCAGCAGCCGATTTTGGGCTAACTATGGCTACACCTTC. Translated, it gives CASSRFWANYGYTF.

This rearrangement joins TRBV27 to TRBJ2-7; either TRBD1 or TRBD2 may supply D (5 bases each). The CDR3 sequence is 16 residues long. Looked up from germline, CDR1 is MNHEY and CDR2 is SMNVEV (reference sequence). V was cut by 4 bases and J by 0 bases, with 16 bases left in between. The chain's CDR3 is CASSSGLGTVSYEQYF. CDR3 DNA: TGTGCCAGCAGTTCAGGCCTTGGGACGGTCTCCTACGAGCAGTACTTC.

The chain links TRBV15 to TRBJ2-1; D gene uncertain. Germline V gives CDR1 LNHNV, CDR2 YYDKDF (reference sequence). Trimming pared 0 bases from V and 4 bases from J, leaving 4 bases between. This CDR3 is built from 13 residues. The CDR3 nucleotides are TGTGCCACCAGCAGAGACGCTTACAATGAGCAGTTCTTC. Protein sequence: CATSRDAYNEQFF. The full variable domain, completed using reference TRBV15 and TRBJ2-1, is DAMVIQNPRYQVTQFGKPVTLSCSQTLNHNVMYWYQQKSSQAPKLLFHYYDKDFNNEADTPDNFQSRRPNTSFCFLDIRSPGLGDTAMYLCATSRDAYNEQFFGPGTRLTVL.

The rearrangement uses TRBV29-1 and TRBJ2-5; D unclear. The CDR3 has 13 residues. Between the trimmed V and J ends, which lost 4 bases and 4 bases, there was a span of 13 bases. The germline V gene encodes CDR1 SQVTM and CDR2 ANQGSEA. The CDR3: CSVVAPNGETQYF. DNA of the CDR3: TGCAGCGTTGTCGCCCCTAATGGAGAGACCCAGTACTTC.

V is TRBV19 and J is TRBJ1-1; 8 bases are shared with TRBD1. Trimming took 4 bases from V and 5 from J; bases not matched to a gene: 6. Germline values: CDR1 LNHDA, CDR2 SQIVND (reference sequence). The CDR3 spans 14 residues. CDR3: CASSKIQGGTEAFF. CDR3 coding DNA: TGTGCCAGTAGTAAAATACAGGGGGGAACTGAAGCTTTCTTT.

On this clone: Other DNA sequences from this sample encode an identical CDR3 as well. The V call is TRBV7-9, the J call TRBJ2-3, with 9 bases that match TRBD1. Germline V gene data show CDR1 as SEHNR and CDR2 as FQNEAQ (reference sequence). The CDR3 extends over 16 amino acids. The V and J ends lost 6 bases and 4 bases, in that order; junction bases with no gene match: 11. For the CDR3, the DNA is TGTGCCAGCAGTTTCCCGGGACAGGGAGCCGCAGATACGCAGTATTTT. Translated: CASSFPGQGAADTQYF. Looking up the rest from reference TRBV7-9 and TRBJ2-3 gives the full variable domain: DTGVSQNPRHKITKRGQNVTFRCDPISEHNRLYWYRQTLGQGPEFLTYFQNEAQLEKSRLLSDRFSAERPKGSFSTLEIQRTEQGDSAMYLCASSFPGQGAADTQYFGPGTRLTVL.

The J gene is TRBJ2-7, the V gene TRBV18; perhaps TRBD2 as D (5 bases). The CDR3 contains 13 residues. Trimming removed 5 bases at V and 6 bases at J, with 14 bases between. CDR1 and CDR2 (germline): KGHSH, LQKENI. This CDR3 is CASSGEKFREQYF. The CDR3 DNA follows: TGTGCCAGCTCAGGGGAGAAGTTCCGCGAGCAGTACTTC.

This clone is a singleton in its sample. The V call is TRBV18, the J call TRBJ2-3, with unresolved D. The CDR3 sequence is 15 residues long. The germline gives CDR1 KGHSH, CDR2 LQKENI. V was clipped by 0 bases and J by 8 bases, with 15 bases between them. The CDR3 coding sequence is TGTGCCAGCTCACCACCGGTCGGAGCTCCCGTTACGCAGTATTTT. It specifies CASSPPVGAPVTQYF.

This clone appeared a single time. V usage is TRBV28 and J usage is TRBJ2-3, with TRBD2 identical over 10 bases. The CDR3 extends over 15 amino acids. The V gene end was trimmed by 4 bases and the J gene end by 3 bases; junction bases not matched to a gene: 4. Looked up from germline, CDR1 is MDHEN and CDR2 is SYDVKM. The CDR3 sequence is CASSWPSGGTDTQYF. Written as DNA, the CDR3 is TGTGCCAGCAGTTGGCCTAGCGGGGGAACAGATACGCAGTATTTT.

The chain couples TRBV4-2 to TRBJ1-4, with a tentative D call TRBD1 (5 bases). Germline lookup yields CDR1 LGHNA and CDR2 YNFKEQ. V was shortened by 0 bases and J by 6 bases, with 17 bases between the two germline ends. The length of the CDR3 is 17 residues. The CDR3 region is CASSQDVGGTRDEKLFF. The CDR3, as DNA: TGTGCCAGCAGCCAAGATGTGGGCGGGACTCGGGATGAAAAACTGTTTTTT.

V is TRBV4-1 and J is TRBJ2-7; 10 nucleotides align to TRBD1. The germline CDR1 and CDR2 sequences are MGHRA and YSYEKL. The CDR3 is 16 amino acids. The J segment lost 3 bases and the V segment lost 0 bases, leaving 5 bases of the junction unmatched. Here the CDR3 reads CASSQEKDRGVYEQYF. The CDR3 nucleotides read TGCGCCAGCAGCCAAGAAAAGGACAGGGGGGTCTACGAGCAGTACTTC.

The genes are TRBV19 and TRBJ2-2, with 10 bases fitting TRBD1. CDR1 is LNHDA, CDR2 SQIVND, per germline (reference sequence). This CDR3 has 16 residues. Unmatched junction bases numbered 8, after V lost 3 bases and J lost 7 bases. CDR3 in amino acids: CASSMGTGVSVGELFF. CDR3 nucleotide sequence: TGTGCCAGTAGTATGGGGACAGGGGTGTCCGTCGGGGAGCTGTTTTTT.

The table lists this clone with a count of one. This sequence joins TRBV19 and TRBJ2-1; TRBD2 agrees at 13 bases. V dropped 6 bases and J dropped 7; count of bases not matched to a gene: 6. This CDR3 contains 15 residues. Germline V gives CDR1 LNHDA, CDR2 SQIVND (reference sequence). In DNA form, the CDR3 reads TGTGCCAGTAGCCTAACTAGCGGGGGGGCTAATGAGCAGTTCTTC. Protein: CASSLTSGGANEQFF.

The rearrangement uses TRBV29-1 and TRBJ1-2, with unresolved D. V lost 0 bases and J lost 2, with 13 bases in between. The CDR3 extends over 15 amino acids. In germline, CDR1 is SQVTM, CDR2 ANQGSEA. In nucleotides, the CDR3 is TGCAGCGTTGAAGATCCAAAGGGTTCGAACTATGGCTACACCTTC. Translating it yields CSVEDPKGSNYGYTF.

CDR3 residues: CASSNRGRDTEAFF. In nucleotides, the CDR3 is TGTGCCAGCAGCAACAGGGGGCGGGACACTGAAGCTTTCTTT. The chain employs TRBV6-5 and TRBJ1-1; TRBD1 agrees at 9 bases. Germline-derived CDR1 and CDR2 are MNHEY and SVGAGI. The ends lost 6 bases at V and 3 bases at J; junction bases unmatched: 5. CDR3 size: 14 residues.

The gene calls are TRBV25-1 and TRBJ2-1, with D maybe TRBD2 (6 bases). The ends were cut back, 3 bases at V and 6 bases at J, with 12 bases in the middle. There are 14 residues in the CDR3. Germline loops: CDR1 MGHDK, CDR2 SYGVNS. Here the CDR3 DNA reads TGTGCCAGCAGTGATGGACTAAGAGGCAATGAGCAGTTCTTC. This gives the protein CASSDGLRGNEQFF.

The rearrangement uses TRBV3-1 (or the pseudogene TRBV3-2) and TRBJ1-2, with D perhaps TRBD1 (5 bases). V gave up 0 bases and J gave up 8 bases, with 19 bases separating them. Germline CDR1 reads LGHDT; CDR2 reads YNNKEL (reference sequence). The CDR3 extends over 16 amino acids. The CDR3 bases are TGTGCCAGCAGCCAAGATCGAGGGGTCGGCAGAGGGGGCTACACCTTC. This gives the protein CASSQDRGVGRGGYTF.

This clone was detected only a few times. The J gene is TRBJ2-1, the V gene TRBV5-5; D is unclear. The CDR3 is made up of 16 amino acids. The V gene lost 0 bases and the J gene lost 3 bases, with 13 bases spanning the gap. Germline V gene lookup returns CDR1 SGHKS and CDR2 YYEKEE (reference sequence). CDR3 amino acids: CASSLAARIDYNEQFF. The CDR3 region has the DNA TGTGCCAGCAGCTTGGCGGCCAGAATAGACTACAATGAGCAGTTCTTC.

This rearrangement joins TRBV7-9 to TRBJ2-2; D is unclear. V was cut by 4 bases and J by 1 base, with 7 bases left in between. The CDR3 loop spans 14 amino acids. The germline gives CDR1 SEHNR, CDR2 FQNEAQ (reference sequence). This CDR3 reads CASSSWENTGELFF. Here the CDR3 DNA reads TGTGCCAGCAGCTCTTGGGAGAACACCGGGGAGCTGTTTTTT.

The CDR3 sequence: CASSPLGSYNSPLHF. The DNA of the CDR3 is TGTGCCAGCAGCCCCCTGGGCTCCTATAATTCACCCCTCCACTTT. The chain carries TRBV27 and TRBJ1-6; D gene uncertain. The CDR3 contains 15 residues. The germline V and J ends were trimmed by 6 bases and 0 bases, with 9 bases remaining between them. From germline, CDR1 is MNHEY and CDR2 SMNVEV (reference sequence).

The CDR3 sequence is CASSQDGSGRSGNTIYF. The CDR3 nucleotides read TGTGCCAGCAGCCAAGATGGATCCGGCAGAAGTGGAAACACCATATATTTT. This chain connects TRBV4-2 to TRBJ1-3; D is unclear. Germline loops: CDR1 LGHNA, CDR2 YNFKEQ. Trimming cost V 0 bases and J 3 bases, with 15 bases left between them. The CDR3 has 17 residues.